Shown below are 30 T cell receptor beta chains from a single sample sequenced in a study of cytomegalovirus exposure and HLA in healthy donors. PCR involved 60 Vbeta and 13 Jbeta primers. The assay was immunoSEQ multiplex PCR, and TCRdb's table has in-frame clones only and misses some. The repertoire holds around 160,000 clones, around 80% seen once, with less than 9.5% in the top ten. The sample was PBMCs. Receptors were obtained from a woman between 35 and 50 years old in good health and CMV-seropositive.

V gene TRBV2 combines with J gene TRBJ2-2; tentatively, D is TRBD2 (6 bases). Germline V lookup: CDR1 SNHLY, CDR2 FYNNEI. The length of the CDR3 is 14 residues. Trimming took off 6 bases at V and 6 bases at J, with 14 bases between the two ends. The CDR3 region is CASRKRLVAGELFF. The CDR3 DNA sequence: TGTGCCAGCAGGAAGAGACTAGTCGCCGGGGAGCTGTTTTTT.

The gene calls are TRBV18 and TRBJ2-1; D not resolved. Germline CDR1 KGHSH, CDR2 LQKENI. Trimming shortened V by 3 bases and J by 0 bases, and 9 bases separated the two germline ends. This CDR3 comprises 15 residues. Here the CDR3 reads CASSPLTSSYNEQFF. The DNA for the CDR3 is TGTGCCAGCTCACCTCTAACGAGCTCCTACAATGAGCAGTTCTTC.

CDR3 nucleotide sequence: TGTGCCAGCAGTGAACGGGGGGCAATCCTACTAGCCAAAAACATTCAGTACTTC. Protein sequence: CASSERGAILLAKNIQYF. The V and J genes are TRBV2 and TRBJ2-4; D is perhaps TRBD2 (7 bases). V lost 2 bases, J lost 0 bases, and 17 bases lay in between. Per the germline V gene, CDR1 is SNHLY and CDR2 is FYNNEI. This CDR3 spans 18 amino acids.

V usage is TRBV21-1 and J usage is TRBJ1-2; the table's TRBD1 call for D was not verified on the DNA. TRBV21-1 is labeled a pseudogene. The CDR3 consists of 14 residues. CDR3 loop: CASSKAQGAGGYTF. CDR3 coding DNA: TGTGCCAGCAGCAAAGCACAGGGGGCGGGTGGCTACACCTTC.

This clone is a singleton in its sample. The J gene is TRBJ2-3, the V gene TRBV18; 7 bases are a match to TRBD2. The germline CDR1 and CDR2 sequences are KGHSH and LQKENI. The CDR3 is 14 residues long. V trimming: 4 bases; J trimming: 4 bases; junction bases outside the gene matches: 5. The CDR3 spells CASSHETSPDTQYF. CDR3 sequence (DNA): TGTGCCAGCTCACACGAGACTAGCCCAGATACGCAGTATTTT.

V usage is TRBV7-9 and J usage is TRBJ2-1, with D possibly being TRBD2 (5 bases). V lost 5 bases to trimming and J lost 7 bases, with 15 bases between them. Germline CDR1 SEHNR, CDR2 FQNEAQ (reference sequence). The CDR3 extends over 14 amino acids. The CDR3 coding sequence is TGTGCCAGCAGCCCTACCGGGGTAGAAAATGAGCAGTTCTTC. As protein: CASSPTGVENEQFF.

This clone was counted a single time. The CDR3 loop reads CASSHLGQGEETQYF. CDR3 nucleotides: TGCGCCAGCAGCCACTTGGGACAGGGGGAAGAGACCCAGTACTTC. The chain uses TRBV4-3 and TRBJ2-5; TRBD1 aligns across 11 bases. This CDR3 comprises 15 residues. The germline V gene encodes CDR1 LGHNA and CDR2 YSLEER. V gave up 3 bases and J gave up 3 bases; unmatched junction bases: 3.

The chain links TRBV11-3 to TRBJ2-7, with 11 bases that match TRBD1. Germline V gene sequence: CDR1 SGHNT, CDR2 YENEEA. This CDR3 region has 14 residues. Trimming cost V 1 base and J 5 bases; bases outside gene matches: 1. The CDR3 protein is CASSLGTGGDEQYF. The DNA for the CDR3 is TGTGCCAGCAGCTTAGGGACAGGGGGCGACGAGCAGTACTTC.

The chain combines TRBV7-9 with TRBJ2-2; 7 bases are shared with TRBD2. The CDR3 length is 16 residues. Unmatched junction bases numbered 7, after V lost 1 base and J lost 5 bases. CDR1 and CDR2 (germline): SEHNR, FQNEAQ (reference sequence). The DNA for the CDR3 is TGTGCCAGCAGCTTAGGGGTGGCGGGAGTAACCGGGGAGCTGTTTTTT. Amino acids: CASSLGVAGVTGELFF.

The V call is TRBV5-4, the J call TRBJ2-3; D is undetermined. CDR3 size: 12 residues. The germline V gene encodes CDR1 SGHNT and CDR2 YYREEE (reference sequence). Trimming pared 5 bases from V and 4 bases from J, leaving 8 bases between. The CDR3 coding sequence is TGTGCCAGCAGTCCTAGACCAGATACGCAGTATTTT. Amino acid sequence: CASSPRPDTQYF.

The chain carries TRBV5-8 and TRBJ2-4; TRBD1 agrees at 9 bases. CDR3 length equals 16 residues. Trimming took 10 bases from V and 6 from J; bases not matched to a gene: 17. Germline CDR1 is SGHTS and CDR2 is YDEGEE. The DNA of the CDR3 is TGTGCCGCCTCCCCTCTTTGGGGACAGGGCATAAACATTCAGTACTTC. It specifies CAASPLWGQGINIQYF.

The gene calls are TRBV10-3 and TRBJ1-1, with TRBD1 as a possible D gene (5 bases). The germline V gene encodes CDR1 ENHRY and CDR2 SYGVKD. With 3 bases removed from V and 1 base from J, the gap between germline ends came to 12 bases. The CDR3 extends over 15 amino acids. The CDR3 coding sequence is TGTGCCATCAGTGACAACACTGACAGGAACACTGAAGCTTTCTTT. The encoded protein is CAISDNTDRNTEAFF.

The chain recombines TRBV19 with TRBJ2-6; D ambiguous. This CDR3 is 19 amino acids long. V was trimmed by 3 bases and J by 0 bases, leaving 18 bases between them. The germline gives CDR1 LNHDA, CDR2 SQIVND (reference sequence). CDR3 residues: CASSMYRPGRSSGANVLTF. Written as DNA, the CDR3 is TGTGCCAGTAGTATGTACCGGCCCGGCCGGAGCTCTGGGGCCAACGTCCTGACTTTC.

The chain joins TRBV4-3 to TRBJ2-3; tentatively, D is TRBD2 (6 bases). V was cut by 0 bases and J by 4 bases, with 14 bases left in between. This CDR3 is built from 16 residues. Germline values: CDR1 LGHNA, CDR2 YSLEER. CDR3 protein: CASSQDVWGVADTQYF. The CDR3 coding sequence is TGCGCCAGCAGCCAAGATGTCTGGGGGGTCGCAGATACGCAGTATTTT.

To note about this clone: An end of the junction differs from the germline gene, which may be a read error. The chain carries TRBV7-7 and TRBJ2-7; TRBD2 is a possible D gene (6 bases). This CDR3 region has 14 residues. Germline assignment: CDR1 SSHAT and CDR2 FNYEAQ (reference sequence). Here the CDR3 DNA reads TGTGCTAGCAGCGCGGGGTTGTCGGCGAGGGAGCAGTACTTC. Its protein product is CASSAGLSAREQYF.

CDR3 DNA: TGTGCCAGTAGTATTGCGAGGGGGTACAGTTACGAGCAGTACTTC. Its translation is CASSIARGYSYEQYF. The V gene is TRBV19, the J gene TRBJ2-7; D might be TRBD1 (6 bases). Germline assignment: CDR1 LNHDA and CDR2 SQIVND (reference sequence). This CDR3 has 15 residues. V was shortened by 3 bases and J by 4 bases, with 16 bases between the two germline ends.

This clone was detected only a few times. The V and J genes are TRBV19 and TRBJ2-5; 9 nucleotides agree with TRBD2. The V gene end was trimmed by 4 bases and the J gene end by 11 bases; junction bases not matched to a gene: 14. Germline V gene lookup returns CDR1 LNHDA and CDR2 SQIVND (reference sequence). The CDR3 extends over 15 amino acids. The DNA for the CDR3 is TGTGCCAGTAGTACCGTAGCGGGAGTGCGCGCGGAGCAGTACTTC. Residues: CASSTVAGVRAEQYF.

This chain joins TRBV14 and TRBJ2-3; perhaps TRBD2 as D (7 bases). This CDR3 comprises 15 residues. Germline CDR1 and CDR2: SGHDN and FVKESK. Trimming removed 0 bases from V and 8 bases from J, with 15 bases in between. This chain's CDR3 is CASSQDRGGVATQYF. The CDR3 DNA reads TGTGCCAGCAGCCAAGATAGGGGGGGAGTTGCTACGCAGTATTTT.

The chain joins TRBV9 to TRBJ2-2, with D tentatively TRBD2 (6 bases). The CDR3 spans 16 residues. The germline gives CDR1 SGDLS, CDR2 YYNGEE. V was cut by 0 bases and J by 4 bases, with 13 bases left in between. CDR3 loop: CASSVVVGSGTGELFF. CDR3 in DNA: TGTGCCAGCAGCGTAGTGGTGGGTAGCGGCACCGGGGAGCTGTTTTTT.

The rearrangement uses TRBV15 and TRBJ1-4, with D tentatively TRBD1 (5 bases). The germline gives CDR1 LNHNV, CDR2 YYDKDF (reference sequence). The CDR3 is made up of 13 amino acids. V lost 3 bases and J 7 bases, leaving 9 bases between the germline ends. Written as DNA, the CDR3 is TGTGCCACCAGCAGGGGGGGTGTTGAAAAACTGTTTTTT. Translating gives CATSRGGVEKLFF.

The V call is TRBV4-2, the J call TRBJ1-2; TRBD1 aligns across 8 bases. Per germline, CDR1 LGHNA and CDR2 YNFKEQ. This CDR3 spans 15 amino acids. The V segment lost 3 bases and the J segment 3 bases; nucleotides outside the gene matches: 6. DNA of the CDR3: TGTGCCAGCAGCCACCCAGGGGGCGCAGACTATGGCTACACCTTC. Its protein product is CASSHPGGADYGYTF.

The chain carries TRBV5-1 and TRBJ2-7; 7 nucleotides match TRBD1. This CDR3 is 16 amino acids long. V shed 2 bases and J 0 bases; nucleotides not matched to a gene: 8. Germline V gene lookup returns CDR1 SGHRS and CDR2 YFSETQ. CDR3 nucleotide sequence: TGCGCCAGCAGCTTCGGACAGGACACGAGCTCCTACGAGCAGTACTTC. This gives the protein CASSFGQDTSSYEQYF. Full variable domain (remainder filled in from reference TRBV5-1 and TRBJ2-7): KAGVTQTPRYLIKTRGQQVTLSCSPISGHRSVSWYQQTPGQGLQFLFEYFSETQRNKGNFPGRFSGRQFSNSRSEMNVSTLELGDSALYLCASSFGQDTSSYEQYFGPGTRLTVT.

The V gene is TRBV6-5, the J gene TRBJ2-2; D not resolved. The CDR3 contains 14 residues. Deletions cut 4 bases from V and 1 base from J, with 7 bases between. Per germline, CDR1 MNHEY and CDR2 SVGAGI. For the CDR3, the DNA is TGTGCCAGCAGTTTTAACAGGAACACCGGGGAGCTGTTTTTT. This sequence encodes CASSFNRNTGELFF.

This clone has more than one count but fewer than ten. The V call is TRBV10-2, the J call TRBJ2-1, with D tentatively TRBD2 (5 bases). Between the trimmed V and J ends, which lost 6 bases and 8 bases, there was a span of 17 bases. The CDR3 loop spans 14 amino acids. The germline V gene encodes CDR1 WSHSY and CDR2 SAAADI. The CDR3 DNA reads as TGCGCCAGCAGAAGAGAGCGGAATTGGGATGAGCAGTTCTTC. This translates into CASRRERNWDEQFF.

V usage is TRBV28 and J usage is TRBJ1-1, with TRBD1 matching 7 bases. The CDR3 is 13 residues long. Germline CDR1 reads MDHEN; CDR2 reads SYDVKM. J was trimmed by 9 bases and V by 8 bases; bases with no gene match: 12. The CDR3 sequence: CASWDRYRAQAFF. CDR3 nucleotide sequence: TGTGCCAGCTGGGACAGATACAGGGCCCAAGCTTTCTTT.

The chain employs TRBV10-2 and TRBJ2-5, with 9 bases fitting TRBD1. CDR1 WSHSY and CDR2 SAAADI come from the germline V gene. Losses at the gene ends were 8 bases for V and 3 bases for J; bases not matched to a gene: 7. CDR3 length: 14 residues. Written as DNA, the CDR3 is TGCGCCAGCGGCACAGGGGGCGCAGAAGAGACCCAGTACTTC. Its translation is CASGTGGAEETQYF.

V and J are TRBV7-3 and TRBJ2-3, with 9 bases identical to TRBD2. V shed 5 bases and J 0 bases; nucleotides not matched to a gene: 6. This CDR3 has 16 amino acids. Germline CDR1 and CDR2: SGHTA and FQGTGA. In nucleotides, the CDR3 is TGTGCCAGCAGCGTATCGACTAGCGGAAGCACAGATACGCAGTATTTT. This translates into CASSVSTSGSTDTQYF.

The rearrangement joins TRBV28 to TRBJ1-5, with D possibly TRBD1 on 5 matching bases. The V and J ends lost 6 bases and 4 bases respectively, with 10 bases between them. The CDR3 contains 13 residues. Germline CDR1 reads MDHEN; CDR2 reads SYDVKM. The CDR3 sequence: CASSRTPNQPQHF. CDR3 in DNA: TGTGCCAGCAGCCGGACACCAAATCAGCCCCAGCATTTT.

In DNA form, the CDR3 reads TGTGCCAGCAGCGCTTCTACAGTCTATGGCTACACCTTC. This translates into CASSASTVYGYTF. This chain links TRBV7-2 with TRBJ1-2; D uncertain. Germline CDR1 SGHTA, CDR2 FQGNSA. V gave up 5 bases and J gave up 4 bases, with 11 bases separating them. This CDR3 is built from 13 residues.

In DNA form, the CDR3 reads TGTGCCATCAGTGAGGGACAGTTGAACACTGAAGCTTTCTTT. Its protein is CAISEGQLNTEAFF. The gene calls are TRBV10-3 and TRBJ1-1; the D gene is possibly TRBD1 (6 bases). Between the trimmed V and J ends, which lost 2 bases and 0 bases, there was a span of 7 bases. Germline lookup yields CDR1 ENHRY and CDR2 SYGVKD. The CDR3 covers 14 residues.